This TCR beta chain is from a study of human T cells and chemical hapten exposure. The CDR3 has 13 amino acids. The ends were cut back, 5 bases at V and 14 bases at J, with 16 bases in the middle. Germline-derived CDR1 and CDR2 are SEHNR and FQNEAQ (reference sequence). Described time point: patch test 1, 2 weeks after DPC sensitization. Documented treatment: therapeutic diphenylcyclopropenone sensitization with weekly scalp DPC. Blood, whole and unfractionated, served as the source for total RNA extraction. TCRdb analysed the RACE reads with MiXCR anew, one entry per CDR3 protein. The profile shows roughly 360,000 distinct CDR3 sequences, 4.8% of them singletons.

V gene TRBV7-9 combines with J gene TRBJ1-6; a possible D gene is TRBD1 (5 bases). The sequenced sample was whole blood, obtained in connection with sensitization to the hapten diphenylcyclopropenone (DPC). The source is a woman in her 50s with alopecia areata. Some clones in this sample may be carry-over from other donors' samples. The DNA for the CDR3 is TGTGCCAGCAGCCCTTGGGAAGGGGTAACCCTCCACTTT. Its protein product is CASSPWEGVTLHF.